A selection of T cell receptor beta chains follows, all from one sample in a study of blood T cell repertoires in COVID-19. TCRdb keeps only in-frame clones here, not all; method: immunoSEQ multiplex PCR. The data contain approximately 150,000 clones, approximately 80% of them seen just once; the ten biggest clones take up less than 2%. What was sequenced was peripheral blood. These receptors were taken from a woman aged 55-69 years with acute or convalescent COVID-19. Each CDR3 is given with its conserved first and last residue. Fields, in order: clone size, J gene, V gene, D gene, CDR3 DNA, CDR3 protein. The D gene is left open where the match is weak. A clone size is listed for some rows: how often the clone was seen (once, few, many), or a class if it is expanded.

>NA|TRBJ2-1|TRBV10-1|NA
TGCGCCAGCAGTACTAAGAGGGGGATATCTAATGAGCAGTTCTTC
CASSTKRGISNEQFF
>NA|TRBJ2-3|TRBV5-1|TRBD2
TGCGCCAGCAGCAAGACTAGCGGGAGGGCATCAGATACGCAGTATTTT
CASSKTSGRASDTQYF
>NA|TRBJ2-7|TRBV4-2|NA
TGTGCCAGCAGCCAAGATCCCACGGGAATCTCCTACGAGCAGTACTTC
CASSQDPTGISYEQYF
>NA|TRBJ2-7|TRBV11-2|TRBD2
TGTGCCAGCAGCCTGACTAGCGGGGTCTCCTACGAGCAGTACTTC
CASSLTSGVSYEQYF
>once|TRBJ1-5|TRBV28|NA
TGTGCCAGCAGTTTAATTAACACAATTAATCAGCCCCAGCATTTT
CASSLINTINQPQHF
>NA|TRBJ1-2|TRBV6-5|TRBD1
TGTGCCAGCAGTTACATCCGGCAGGGGGCTTATCGGGGCTACACCTTC
CASSYIRQGAYRGYTF
>few|TRBJ1-5|TRBV6-2/TRBV6-3|TRBD1
TGTGCCAGCAGTTACCGGGACAGGGTAGGGTTCTGGACAAGAAGCAATCAGCCCCAGCATTTT
CASSYRDRVGFWTRSNQPQHF
>NA|TRBJ1-3|TRBV3-1/TRBV3-2|NA
TGTGCCAGCAGCCAAGCGATACAAGCTGGAAACACCATATATTTT
CASSQAIQAGNTIYF
>NA|TRBJ2-7|TRBV10-3|TRBD1
TGTGCCATCAGGGCTGTACAGGGGCCCTACGAGCAGTACTTC
CAIRAVQGPYEQYF
>NA|TRBJ2-7|TRBV2|TRBD1
TGTGCCAGCAGGACAGGGGACCCTCCATTCTACGAGCAGTACTTC
CASRTGDPPFYEQYF
>NA|TRBJ1-4|TRBV6-5|TRBD1
TGTGCCAGCAGTTACCAACAGGGGAGTGAAAAACTGTTTTTT
CASSYQQGSEKLFF
>NA|TRBJ2-7|TRBV6-5|NA
TGTGCCAGCCATAAACTAGGCTCCTACGAGCAGTACTTC
CASHKLGSYEQYF
>NA|TRBJ1-5|TRBV7-9|NA
TGTGCCAGCAGCTTATGGGCCGGATCAGCCAATCAGCCCCAGCATTTT
CASSLWAGSANQPQHF
>NA|TRBJ2-3|TRBV18|NA
TGTGCCAGCACCTCAAAGGGGACTCTAGTACCAGATACGCAGTATTTT
CASTSKGTLVPDTQYF
>NA|TRBJ2-3|TRBV2|NA
TGTGCCAGCAATCGACTAGTAACAGATACGCAGTATTTT
CASNRLVTDTQYF
>NA|TRBJ1-1|TRBV12-3/TRBV12-4|NA
TGTGCCAGCAGGATCCCGAGGAACACTGAAGCTTTCTTT
CASRIPRNTEAFF
>NA|TRBJ2-1|TRBV4-2|NA
TGTGCCAGCAGCCAAGATCCTCGCGGGATAGGGTCCTACAATGAGCAGTTCTTC
CASSQDPRGIGSYNEQFF
>once|TRBJ1-2|TRBV18|NA
TGTGCCAGCTCACCACAGGGGTTCTATGGCTACACCTTC
CASSPQGFYGYTF
>NA|TRBJ2-5|TRBV28|TRBD2
TGTGCCAGCAACCCCGCTAGCGGGAGGGAGACCCAGTACTTC
CASNPASGRETQYF
>NA|TRBJ2-2|TRBV25-1|TRBD1
TGTGCCAGCAGTGGCCCGACTACGACAGGGAAGGGCGGGGAGCTGTTTTTT
CASSGPTTTGKGGELFF
>NA|TRBJ2-7|TRBV5-1|TRBD2
TGCGCCAGCAGCTTCGGACTAGCGGGGGCCTACGAGCAGTACTTC
CASSFGLAGAYEQYF
>NA|TRBJ2-1|TRBV27|TRBD2
TGTGCCAGCAGTCTGCGGTCCACTAGCGGGAGTTTCTACAATGAGCAGTTCTTC
CASSLRSTSGSFYNEQFF
>once|TRBJ1-5|TRBV19|NA
TGTGCCAGTAGGGACTTACAGGGAAAAGGACAGCCCCAGCATTTT
CASRDLQGKGQPQHF
>NA|TRBJ2-3|TRBV9|NA
TGTGCCAGCAGCGTTCAGGGGAGAGCGCAGTATTTT
CASSVQGRAQYF
>NA|TRBJ2-7|TRBV6-1|NA
TGTGCCAGCAGTGAAGGTGCGACAGTTTGGTACGAGCAGTACTTC
CASSEGATVWYEQYF
>NA|TRBJ2-1|TRBV6-5|TRBD2
TGTGCCAGCAGGGGACTAGCGGGAGATAATGAGCAGTTCTTC
CASRGLAGDNEQFF
>NA|TRBJ1-2|TRBV15|NA
TGTGCCACCAGCCTGGACAGCAACTATGGCTACACCTTC
CATSLDSNYGYTF
>NA|TRBJ1-5|TRBV7-9|NA
TGTGCCAGCAGCCGCTATGGTCAGCCCCAGCATTTT
CASSRYGQPQHF
>NA|TRBJ2-3|TRBV9|TRBD1
TGTGCCAGCAGCCCTCGGACAGGAAGCACAGATACGCAGTATTTT
CASSPRTGSTDTQYF
>NA|TRBJ1-1|TRBV30|TRBD1
TGTGCCTGGAGTCACGGGACAGGAAACACTGAAGCTTTCTTT
CAWSHGTGNTEAFF
>NA|TRBJ2-1|TRBV9|NA
TGTGCCAGCAGCGTAGGACTAGGGCTAAGGAATGAGCAGTTCTTC
CASSVGLGLRNEQFF
>NA|TRBJ1-4|TRBV11-2|NA
TGTGCCAGCAGCTTTAGCACCGTGGTGCGATCGGATGAAAAACTGTTTTTT
CASSFSTVVRSDEKLFF
>few|TRBJ2-7|TRBV5-1|TRBD2
TGCGCCAGCAGAGTCTTAGCGGGAGGACTCACCTACGAGCAGTACTTC
CASRVLAGGLTYEQYF
>NA|TRBJ2-7|TRBV11-2|NA
TGTGCCAGCAGCTTCCGAGGCGAGCAGTACTTC
CASSFRGEQYF
>NA|TRBJ2-1|TRBV30|NA
TGTGCCTGGAATATCGGTAGGGAGGCCTACAATGAGCAGTTCTTC
CAWNIGREAYNEQFF
>few|TRBJ2-5|TRBV7-2|NA
TGTGCCAGCAGCCCCGAACCGGGATCACAAGAGACCCAGTACTTC
CASSPEPGSQETQYF
>NA|TRBJ2-1|TRBV5-1|TRBD2
TGCGCCAGCAGCTTGGACCTAGCGGGAGGGCCCAGCGATGAGCAGTTCTTC
CASSLDLAGGPSDEQFF
>NA|TRBJ2-5|TRBV29-1|TRBD1
TGCAGCGGGGGGACAGCACAAGAGACCCAGTACTTC
CSGGTAQETQYF
>NA|TRBJ1-2|TRBV11-2|NA
TGTGCCAGCAGCTTAGATTGGGCAGGTTTGGATGGCTACACCTTC
CASSLDWAGLDGYTF
>NA|TRBJ1-1|TRBV12-3/TRBV12-4|TRBD1
TGTGCCAGCAGTCCGCACAGGGGGAGTGATGCTTTCTTT
CASSPHRGSDAFF
>NA|TRBJ2-1|TRBV4-1|TRBD2
TGCGCCAGCAGCTCTCTAGCGGGGTACAATGAGCAGTTCTTC
CASSSLAGYNEQFF
>NA|TRBJ2-7|TRBV19|NA
TGTGCCAGTAGTATAGTTCCGGGGACCTACGAGCAGTACTTC
CASSIVPGTYEQYF
>NA|TRBJ2-5|TRBV19|TRBD2
TGTGCCAGTAGTATTGGAACTAGCGGACAAGAGACCCAGTACTTC
CASSIGTSGQETQYF
>NA|TRBJ1-5|TRBV27|NA
TGTGCCAGCAAGCCGGGAGGGGGATCACGTAGTCAGCCCCAGCATTTT
CASKPGGGSRSQPQHF
>NA|TRBJ2-7|TRBV30|NA
TGTGCCTGGAGCCCAATACTAGGGGGCGAGCAGTACTTC
CAWSPILGGEQYF
>NA|TRBJ2-7|TRBV2|NA
TGTGCCAGCAGTTACTACGCTTACTCCTACGAGCAGTACTTC
CASSYYAYSYEQYF
>NA|TRBJ2-1|TRBV7-9|NA
TGTGCCGGGAACAGGGATGAGCAGTTCTTC
CAGNRDEQFF
>NA|TRBJ1-5|TRBV6-5|NA
TGTGCCAGCTCTATTCAGGGTAACCAGCCCCAGCATTTT
CASSIQGNQPQHF
>NA|TRBJ1-6|TRBV3-1/TRBV3-2|TRBD1
TGTGCCAGCAGCCCCAGAGGACAGGGGAGCTCCTATAATTCACCCCTCCACTTT
CASSPRGQGSSYNSPLHF
>once|TRBJ2-3|TRBV2|TRBD2
TGTGCCAGCAGTGAAGGGCGGGAGTGGGCAGATACGCAGTATTTT
CASSEGREWADTQYF
>NA|TRBJ2-1|TRBV25-1|TRBD1
TGTGCCAGCAGTGAATCTGGGACAGGCGACAACTCCTACAATGAGCAGTTCTTC
CASSESGTGDNSYNEQFF
>NA|TRBJ2-7|TRBV7-9|NA
TGTGCCAGCAGCTTAGGCGGGGCGTCAGTCGAGCAGTACTTC
CASSLGGASVEQYF
>NA|TRBJ2-2|TRBV5-6|TRBD2
TGTGCCAGCAGCTTGGTACCGGGAGGGGACACCGGGGAGCTGTTTTTT
CASSLVPGGDTGELFF
>NA|TRBJ1-5|TRBV9|NA
TGTGCCAGCAGCGCTACAGGGTCCAATCAGCCCCAGCATTTT
CASSATGSNQPQHF
>few|TRBJ1-1|TRBV21-1|NA
TGTGCCAGCAGCAACAGACGGAGGCGGACGGGGATGATGAACACTGAAGCTTTCTTT
CASSNRRRRTGMMNTEAFF
>NA|TRBJ2-1|TRBV25-1|TRBD1
TGTGCCAGCAGTAAAAGGACAGGGGGCGCGAGCTCCTACAATGAGCAGTTCTTC
CASSKRTGGASSYNEQFF
>NA|TRBJ2-3|TRBV7-9|TRBD1
TGTGCCAGCAGGAAAGGACAGGGTGAAGATACGCAGTATTTT
CASRKGQGEDTQYF
>NA|TRBJ1-2|TRBV3-1/TRBV3-2|TRBD1
TGTGCCAGCAGCAGGGGGACAGGGGGCTTACAGTCGTATGGCTACACCTTC
CASSRGTGGLQSYGYTF
>NA|TRBJ2-7|TRBV18|NA
TGTGCCAGCTCACCGACTAGCTCCTACGAGCAGTACTTC
CASSPTSSYEQYF